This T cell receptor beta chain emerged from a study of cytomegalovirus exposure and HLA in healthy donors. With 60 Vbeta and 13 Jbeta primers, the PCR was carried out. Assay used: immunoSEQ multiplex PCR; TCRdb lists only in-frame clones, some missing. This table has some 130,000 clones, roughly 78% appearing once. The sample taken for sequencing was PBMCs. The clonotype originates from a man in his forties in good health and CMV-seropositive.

CDR3: CASSAQLAGEETQYF. The CDR3 DNA follows: TGCGCCAGCAGCGCTCAACTAGCGGGAGAAGAGACCCAGTACTTC. The chain uses TRBV5-1 and TRBJ2-5, with 11 positions matching TRBD2. V was pared by 4 bases and J by 3 bases, with 5 bases of the junction left unmatched. The germline V gene encodes CDR1 SGHRS and CDR2 YFSETQ. The CDR3 covers 15 residues.